This T cell receptor beta chain was identified in a study of CD8+CD57+ T cells in acquired aplastic anemia. Study-level background: The study obtained an average of approximately 2.9 ug of DNA from sorted CD4+ and CD8+ cells. Healthy donors had, on average, roughly 9.8 million reads for their CD4+ cells. General observations from the study: Overlap between patients and controls comprised 25 to 30 CD8+ CDR3 sequences.

This clonotype has a count of ten or more. The antigen is undetermined. The template used for profiling TCR beta VDJ and CDR3 was genomic DNA. TCRdb reprocessed the reads via MiXCR and lists one record per CDR3 protein. The sample comprises some 240,000 distinct CDR3 sequences, around 32% of which are singletons, and 1% to 1.3% rests with the top ten. Germline CDR1 and CDR2: DFQATT and SNEGSKA (reference sequence). CDR3 length equals 14 residues. Between the trimmed V and J ends, which lost 1 base and 3 bases, there was a span of 12 bases. The source is a human donor in good health, serving as a control. Material: sorted CD4+, CD8+, or CD8+CD57+ T cells (not recorded which) from PBMCs. This rearrangement joins TRBV20-1 to TRBJ1-2; no clear D gene. The CDR3 region has the DNA TGCAGTGCTAGAGTACCCCTCGTGGACTATGGCTACACCTTC. This translates into CSARVPLVDYGYTF.